These 21 T cell receptor beta chains originate from one sample sequenced in a study of OX40 agonist ivuxolimab in advanced cancers. The method was the immunoSEQ multiplex PCR assay. This is the immuneACCESS table as TCRdb keeps it, with only in-frame sequences that have V and J called. A part of the clones is gone; compared with another copy, unresolved V genes explain less than half, and the rest is unexplained. The sample data list 15,000 to 25,000 clones, and around 80% of these were observed just once. Together, the top ten hold 40% to 65% of the sample. Here the sequenced sample was CD4+ or CD8+ T cells sorted from blood, taken in a trial of the OX40 agonist ivuxolimab. These receptors all come from an adult with an advanced solid tumor such as melanoma, head and neck, liver or kidney cancer.

The chain joins TRBV6-5 to TRBJ2-5, with a weak D call TRBD1 (7 bases). This CDR3 has 14 residues. Germline CDR1 reads MNHEY; CDR2 reads SVGAGI. Trimming shortened V by 1 base and J by 7 bases, and 13 bases separated the two germline ends. The CDR3 spells CASSYWRGRGTQYF. Written as DNA, the CDR3 is TGTGCCAGCAGTTACTGGAGGGGGCGAGGGACCCAGTACTTC.

V and J are TRBV10-3 and TRBJ2-7; 11 nucleotides align to TRBD2. The CDR3 runs to 16 residues. With V trimmed by 0 bases and J by 2 bases, 3 bases remained unmatched. Germline CDR1 ENHRY, CDR2 SYGVKD. In nucleotides, the CDR3 is TGTGCCATCAGTGAGTCCCTGACTAGCGGGGCCTACGAGCAGTACTTC. As protein: CAISESLTSGAYEQYF.

The chain combines TRBV29-1 with TRBJ1-5, with D perhaps TRBD1 (5 bases). CDR3 length equals 14 residues. The V gene lost 0 bases and the J gene lost 6 bases, with 12 bases spanning the gap. Germline lookup yields CDR1 SQVTM and CDR2 ANQGSEA. DNA for the CDR3: TGCAGCGTTGAAGACCCAGGGAGTAGTCAGCCCCAGCATTTT. It encodes CSVEDPGSSQPQHF. The entire variable domain, with the rest obtained from reference TRBV29-1 and TRBJ1-5, is as follows: SAVISQKPSRDICQRGTSLTIQCQVDSQVTMMFWYRQQPGQSLTLIATANQGSEATYESGFVIDKFPISRPNLTFSTLTVSNMSPEDSSIYLCSVEDPGSSQPQHFGDGTRLSIL.

The chain combines TRBV7-3 with TRBJ1-1; D uncertain. Deletions cut 1 base from V and 1 base from J, with 13 bases between. Per germline, CDR1 SGHTA and CDR2 FQGTGA. The length of the CDR3 is 16 residues. This CDR3 is CASSLSGGHPNTEAFF. CDR3 DNA: TGTGCCAGCAGCTTAAGTGGCGGGCACCCGAACACTGAAGCTTTCTTT.

The rearrangement joins TRBV13 to TRBJ2-3; D uncertain. The CDR3 is made up of 13 amino acids. From germline, CDR1 is PRHDT and CDR2 FYEKMQ (reference sequence). Trimming stripped 6 bases from V and 4 bases from J, with 11 bases between. CDR3 coding DNA: TGTGCCAGCAGTCCTCCAGGTGCAGATACGCAGTATTTT. It yields the protein CASSPPGADTQYF.

V is TRBV7-6 and J is TRBJ1-5; maybe TRBD1 (5 bases). The length of the CDR3 is 17 residues. V was pared by 0 bases and J by 0 bases, with 12 bases between. From germline, CDR1 is SGHVS and CDR2 FNYEAQ. The CDR3: CASSLASGTNSNQPQHF. CDR3 in DNA: TGTGCCAGCAGCTTAGCGTCGGGGACGAATAGCAATCAGCCCCAGCATTTT.

V and J are TRBV9 and TRBJ2-7; possible D gene TRBD2, 5 bases. The CDR3 spans 15 residues. Deletions cut 0 bases from V and 0 bases from J, with 10 bases between. Germline lookup yields CDR1 SGDLS and CDR2 YYNGEE. In DNA form, the CDR3 reads TGTGCCAGCAGCGTAGGGCCGGGGAGCTCCTACGAGCAGTACTTC. Protein product: CASSVGPGSSYEQYF. Full variable domain (rest looked up from reference TRBV9 and TRBJ2-7): DSGVTQTPKHLITATGQRVTLRCSPRSGDLSVYWYQQSLDQGLQFLIQYYNGEERAKGNILERFSAQQFPDLHSELNLSSLELGDSALYFCASSVGPGSSYEQYFGPGTRLTVT.

The rearrangement joins TRBV19 to TRBJ1-1; D is possibly TRBD1 (6 bases). The CDR3 is 15 amino acids. Germline V CDR1 and CDR2: LNHDA, SQIVND (reference sequence). The V end was cut by 7 bases, the J end by 2 bases, with 17 bases between. The CDR3 spells CASNPQGMLNTEAFF. The CDR3 DNA is TGTGCCAGTAACCCTCAGGGGATGCTCAACACTGAAGCTTTCTTT. The variable domain in full, completed from reference TRBV19 and TRBJ1-1, reads DGGITQSPKYLFRKEGQNVTLSCEQNLNHDAMYWYRQDPGQGLRLIYYSQIVNDFQKGDIAEGYSVSREKKESFPLTVTSAQKNPTAFYLCASNPQGMLNTEAFFGQGTRLTVV.

The genes are TRBV19 and TRBJ1-5; no clear D gene. The germline V and J ends were trimmed by 0 bases and 0 bases, with 6 bases remaining between them. The germline V gene has CDR1 LNHDA and CDR2 SQIVND (reference sequence). The CDR3 sequence is 15 residues long. CDR3 loop: CASSIDQYSNQPQHF. Here the CDR3 DNA reads TGTGCCAGTAGTATAGACCAATATAGCAATCAGCCCCAGCATTTT.

The chain employs TRBV29-1 and TRBJ2-5; 13 nucleotides align to TRBD2. The CDR3 runs to 14 residues. Looked up from germline, CDR1 is SQVTM and CDR2 is ANQGSEA. V gave up 8 bases and J gave up 10 bases; unmatched junction bases: 13. CDR3 coding DNA: TGCAGCCCCCAAGGGACTAGCGGGGTGTCCGACCAGTACTTC. Amino acid sequence: CSPQGTSGVSDQYF.

A remark on this clone: One end of the junction does not line up with germline, which may come from a read error. The chain has TRBV4-1 and TRBJ1-6; TRBD1 is a possible D gene (5 bases). Germline lookup yields CDR1 MGHRA and CDR2 YSYEKL. This CDR3 spans 14 amino acids. The CDR3 nucleotides read TGTGCCAGCAGCTTAGCGCGGGACAATTCACCCCTCCACTTT. Amino acids: CASSLARDNSPLHF.

J is TRBJ2-3 and V is TRBV30; 7 nucleotides align to TRBD2. From germline, CDR1 is GTSNPN and CDR2 SVGIG (reference sequence). V was pared by 3 bases and J by 6 bases, with 6 bases of the junction left unmatched. This CDR3 has 13 amino acids. CDR3 loop: CAWSRGGMDTQYF. For the CDR3, the DNA is TGTGCCTGGAGCCGGGGAGGGATGGATACGCAGTATTTT.

In this sample, this clone turned up once. In nucleotides, the CDR3 is TGCGCCAGCAGCCACAGACAGGCCGGATCCTACGAGCAGTACTTC. Translation: CASSHRQAGSYEQYF. V usage is TRBV4-1 and J usage is TRBJ2-7; TRBD1 might be the D (6 bases). V was trimmed by 3 bases and J by 1 base, leaving 13 bases between them. This CDR3 comprises 15 residues. CDR1 is MGHRA and CDR2 is YSYEKL in the germline V gene.

The chain combines TRBV20-1 with TRBJ1-1; D unresolved. This CDR3 is built from 11 residues. Trimming took 6 bases from V and 3 from J, leaving 8 bases between them. CDR1 is DFQATT and CDR2 is SNEGSKA in the germline V gene (reference sequence). Here the CDR3 reads CSALVYTEAFF. CDR3 bases: TGCAGTGCACTAGTTTACACTGAAGCTTTCTTT.

This chain links TRBV12-5 with TRBJ1-1; the D gene is possibly TRBD1 (6 bases). The CDR3 totals 16 residues. V was cut by 5 bases and J by 5 bases, with 21 bases left in between. Germline CDR1 LGHNT, CDR2 FRNRAP. The CDR3, as DNA: TGTGCTAGTGGTGTAAGACTTAACCAGGGGAGGACTGAAGCTTTCTTT. It codes for CASGVRLNQGRTEAFF.

The gene calls are TRBV27 and TRBJ1-2; D uncertain. V shed 2 bases and J shed 1 base, with 14 bases lying between them. CDR1 is MNHEY and CDR2 is SMNVEV in the germline V gene (reference sequence). The CDR3 is made up of 16 amino acids. This CDR3 reads CASSLRPGPFNYGYTF. DNA for the CDR3: TGTGCCAGCAGTTTAAGACCAGGTCCTTTTAACTATGGCTACACCTTC.

The chain has TRBV5-6 and TRBJ2-5; tentatively, D is TRBD2 (6 bases). Germline CDR1 is SGHDT and CDR2 is YYEEEE. This CDR3 spans 15 amino acids. The ends were cut back, 0 bases at V and 5 bases at J, with 14 bases in the middle. This CDR3 reads CASSLEGWGGETQYF. The DNA for the CDR3 is TGTGCCAGCAGCTTGGAGGGGTGGGGAGGCGAGACCCAGTACTTC.

This chain uses TRBV28 with TRBJ2-7; D gene ambiguous. Germline V gives CDR1 MDHEN, CDR2 SYDVKM. V dropped 1 base and J dropped 6 bases, with 13 bases sitting between them. CDR3 length: 14 residues. The CDR3 region is CASSLSVTAFEQYF. The DNA of the CDR3 is TGTGCCAGCAGTTTATCCGTGACGGCCTTCGAGCAGTACTTC.

This chain uses TRBV4-3 with TRBJ2-3; D might be TRBD1 (5 bases). Trimming pared 0 bases from V and 4 bases from J, leaving 20 bases between. CDR3 length equals 18 residues. Germline assignment: CDR1 LGHNA and CDR2 YSLEER. Written as DNA, the CDR3 is TGCGCCAGCAGCCAAGATTACAACGCAGGGATGCTAGCAGATACGCAGTATTTT. Its protein product is CASSQDYNAGMLADTQYF.

Ten or more counts support this clone. J is TRBJ2-1 and V is TRBV11-3; possible D gene TRBD1, 6 bases. Between the trimmed V and J ends, which lost 4 bases and 6 bases, there was a span of 13 bases. CDR1 and CDR2 from the germline V gene are SGHNT and YENEEA. The CDR3 has 14 residues. The CDR3: CASSYSTGPNEQFF. The CDR3 coding sequence is TGTGCCAGCAGCTATAGTACAGGGCCCAATGAGCAGTTCTTC. The whole variable domain, remainder taken from reference TRBV11-3 and TRBJ2-1, is EAGVVQSPRYKIIEKKQPVAFWCNPISGHNTLYWYLQNLGQGPELLIRYENEEAVDDSQLPKDRFSAERLKGVDSTLKIQPAELGDSAVYLCASSYSTGPNEQFFGPGTRLTVL.

This chain connects TRBV5-6 to TRBJ2-3, with 7 bases fitting TRBD1. Germline loops: CDR1 SGHDT, CDR2 YYEEEE. CDR3 length: 17 amino acids. Trimming took 1 base from V and 2 from J; bases not matched to a gene: 10. The CDR3 nucleotides read TGTGCCAGCAGCTTGATTCCGTCGGGACAGATCACAGATACGCAGTATTTT. Protein: CASSLIPSGQITDTQYF.